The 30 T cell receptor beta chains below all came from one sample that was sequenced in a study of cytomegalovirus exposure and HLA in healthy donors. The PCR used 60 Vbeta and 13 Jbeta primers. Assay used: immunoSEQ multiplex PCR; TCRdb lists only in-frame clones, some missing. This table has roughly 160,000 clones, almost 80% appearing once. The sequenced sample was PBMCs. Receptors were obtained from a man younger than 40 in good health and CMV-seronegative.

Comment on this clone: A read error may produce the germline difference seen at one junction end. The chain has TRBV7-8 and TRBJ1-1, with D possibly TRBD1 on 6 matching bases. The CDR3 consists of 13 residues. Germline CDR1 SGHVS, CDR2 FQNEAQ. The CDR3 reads CPSSANRVGEAFF. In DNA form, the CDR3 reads TGTCCCAGCAGCGCCAACAGGGTCGGGGAAGCTTTCTTT.

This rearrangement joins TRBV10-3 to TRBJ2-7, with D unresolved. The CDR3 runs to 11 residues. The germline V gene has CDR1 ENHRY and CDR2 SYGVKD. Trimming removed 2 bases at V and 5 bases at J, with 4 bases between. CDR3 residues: CAISEINEQYF. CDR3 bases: TGTGCCATCAGTGAGATAAACGAGCAGTACTTC.

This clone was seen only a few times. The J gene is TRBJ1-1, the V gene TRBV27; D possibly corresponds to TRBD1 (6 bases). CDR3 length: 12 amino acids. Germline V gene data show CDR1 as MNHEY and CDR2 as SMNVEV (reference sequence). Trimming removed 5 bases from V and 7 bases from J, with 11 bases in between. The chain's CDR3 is CASSLGGVEAFF. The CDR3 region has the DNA TGTGCCAGCAGTCTAGGGGGGGTTGAAGCTTTCTTT.

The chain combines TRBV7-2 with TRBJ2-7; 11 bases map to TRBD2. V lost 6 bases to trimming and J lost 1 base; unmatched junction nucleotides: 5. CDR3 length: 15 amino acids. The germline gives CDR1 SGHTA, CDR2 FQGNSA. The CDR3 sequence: CASRFGTSGSYEQYF. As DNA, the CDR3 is TGTGCCAGCAGATTCGGGACTAGCGGATCCTACGAGCAGTACTTC. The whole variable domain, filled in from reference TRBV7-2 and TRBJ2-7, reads GAGVSQSPSNKVTEKGKDVELRCDPISGHTALYWYRQSLGQGLEFLIYFQGNSAPDKSGLPSDRFSAERTGGSVSTLTIQRTQQEDSAVYLCASRFGTSGSYEQYFGPGTRLTVT.

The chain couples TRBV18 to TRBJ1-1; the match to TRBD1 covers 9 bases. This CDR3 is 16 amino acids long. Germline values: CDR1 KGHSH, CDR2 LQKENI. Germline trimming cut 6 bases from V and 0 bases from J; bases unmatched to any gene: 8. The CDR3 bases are TGTGCCAGCTCCCCTGGGACAGGGACTTTGAACACTGAAGCTTTCTTT. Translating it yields CASSPGTGTLNTEAFF.

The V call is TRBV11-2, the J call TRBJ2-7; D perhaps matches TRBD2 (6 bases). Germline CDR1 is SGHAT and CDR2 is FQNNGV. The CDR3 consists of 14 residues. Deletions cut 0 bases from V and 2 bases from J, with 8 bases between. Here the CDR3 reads CASSLERGPYEQYF. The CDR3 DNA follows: TGTGCCAGCAGCTTAGAGCGGGGCCCCTACGAGCAGTACTTC.

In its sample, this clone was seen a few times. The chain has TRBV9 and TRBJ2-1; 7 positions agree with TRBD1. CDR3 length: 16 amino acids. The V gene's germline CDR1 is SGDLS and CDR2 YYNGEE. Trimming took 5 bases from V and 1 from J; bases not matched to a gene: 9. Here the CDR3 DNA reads TGTGCCAGCAGTCACGGACAGGCTGGGTCCTACAATGAGCAGTTCTTC. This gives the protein CASSHGQAGSYNEQFF.

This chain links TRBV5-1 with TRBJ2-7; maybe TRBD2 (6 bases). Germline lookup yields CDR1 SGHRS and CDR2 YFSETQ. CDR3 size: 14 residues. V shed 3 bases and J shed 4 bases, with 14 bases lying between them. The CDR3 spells CASSSGGPLYEQYF. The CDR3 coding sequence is TGCGCCAGCAGCTCCGGGGGACCCCTGTACGAGCAGTACTTC.

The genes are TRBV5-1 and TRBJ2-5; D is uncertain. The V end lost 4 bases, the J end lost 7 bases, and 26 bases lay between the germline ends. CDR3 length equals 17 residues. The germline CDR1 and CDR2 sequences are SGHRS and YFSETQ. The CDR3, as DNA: TGCGCCAGCAGCATTAAAACCAAGGTACTACACACGACGACCCAGTACTTC. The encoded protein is CASSIKTKVLHTTTQYF. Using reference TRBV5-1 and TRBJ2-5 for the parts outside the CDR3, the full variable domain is KAGVTQTPRYLIKTRGQQVTLSCSPISGHRSVSWYQQTPGQGLQFLFEYFSETQRNKGNFPGRFSGRQFSNSRSEMNVSTLELGDSALYLCASSIKTKVLHTTTQYFGPGTRLLVL.

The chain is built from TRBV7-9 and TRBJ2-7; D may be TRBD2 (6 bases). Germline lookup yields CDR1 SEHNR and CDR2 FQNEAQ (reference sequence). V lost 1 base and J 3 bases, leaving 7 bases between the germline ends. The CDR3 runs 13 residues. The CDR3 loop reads CASSLGGVYEQYF. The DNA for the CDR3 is TGTGCCAGCAGCTTAGGCGGGGTCTACGAGCAGTACTTC.

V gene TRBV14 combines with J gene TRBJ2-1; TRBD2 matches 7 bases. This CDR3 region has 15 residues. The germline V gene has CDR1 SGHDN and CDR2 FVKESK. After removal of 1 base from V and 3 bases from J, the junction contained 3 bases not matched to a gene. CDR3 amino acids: CASSQGGLFYNEQFF. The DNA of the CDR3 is TGTGCCAGCAGCCAAGGGGGACTATTCTACAATGAGCAGTTCTTC.

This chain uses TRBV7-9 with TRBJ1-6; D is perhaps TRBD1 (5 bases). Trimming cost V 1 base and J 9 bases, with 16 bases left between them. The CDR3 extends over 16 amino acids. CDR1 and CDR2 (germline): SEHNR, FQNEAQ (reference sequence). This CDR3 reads CASSLGTGGGSSPLHF. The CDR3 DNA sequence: TGTGCCAGCAGCTTAGGGACCGGGGGTGGATCTTCACCCCTCCACTTT.

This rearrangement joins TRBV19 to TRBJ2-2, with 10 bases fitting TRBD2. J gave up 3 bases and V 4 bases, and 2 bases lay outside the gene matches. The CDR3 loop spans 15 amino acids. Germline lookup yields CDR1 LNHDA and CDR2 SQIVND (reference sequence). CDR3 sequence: CASSTSGGYTGELFF. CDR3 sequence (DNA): TGTGCCAGTAGTACTAGCGGGGGATACACCGGGGAGCTGTTTTTT. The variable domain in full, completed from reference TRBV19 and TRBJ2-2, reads DGGITQSPKYLFRKEGQNVTLSCEQNLNHDAMYWYRQDPGQGLRLIYYSQIVNDFQKGDIAEGYSVSREKKESFPLTVTSAQKNPTAFYLCASSTSGGYTGELFFGEGSRLTVL.

For the CDR3, the DNA is TGCGCCAGCAGCCAAACGGACATCTTGGTCTACGAGCAGTACTTC. It encodes CASSQTDILVYEQYF. This chain uses TRBV4-1 with TRBJ2-5; possible D gene TRBD1, 5 bases. Gene TRBJ2-7 matches the end of the DNA better, so the J call may be wrong. The CDR3 runs to 15 residues. Germline CDR1 MGHRA, CDR2 YSYEKL.

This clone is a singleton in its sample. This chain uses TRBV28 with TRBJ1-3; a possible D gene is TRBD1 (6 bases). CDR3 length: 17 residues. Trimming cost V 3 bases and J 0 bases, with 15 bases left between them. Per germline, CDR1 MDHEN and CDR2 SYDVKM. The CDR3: CASSLGAAISSGNTIYF. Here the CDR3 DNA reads TGTGCCAGCAGTTTGGGGGCAGCCATTAGCTCTGGAAACACCATATATTTT.

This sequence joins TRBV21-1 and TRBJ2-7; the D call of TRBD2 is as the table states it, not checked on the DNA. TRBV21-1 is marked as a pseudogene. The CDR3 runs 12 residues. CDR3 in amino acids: CASSFVVYEQYF. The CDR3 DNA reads TGTGCCAGCAGCTTCGTTGTCTACGAGCAGTACTTC.

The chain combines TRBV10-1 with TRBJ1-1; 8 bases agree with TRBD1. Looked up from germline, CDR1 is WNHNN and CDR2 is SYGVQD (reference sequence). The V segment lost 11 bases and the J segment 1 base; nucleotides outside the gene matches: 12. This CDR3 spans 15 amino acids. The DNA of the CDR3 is TGCGCCCACCTGGGACAGGCGACAAGGAACACTGAAGCTTTCTTT. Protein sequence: CAHLGQATRNTEAFF.

The CDR3 protein is CASSLDSSSYNSPLHF. The CDR3 DNA is TGTGCCAGCAGCCTTGACTCGAGCTCCTATAATTCACCCCTCCACTTT. The rearrangement uses TRBV11-2 and TRBJ1-6, with D hard to call. The germline V gene has CDR1 SGHAT and CDR2 FQNNGV. CDR3 length equals 16 residues. V lost 5 bases and J lost 0, with 11 bases in between.

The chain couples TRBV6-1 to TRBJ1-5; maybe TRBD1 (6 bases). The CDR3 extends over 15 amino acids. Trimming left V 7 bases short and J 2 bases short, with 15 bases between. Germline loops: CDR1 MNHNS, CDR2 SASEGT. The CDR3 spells CASKWGAGGNQPQHF. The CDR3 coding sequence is TGTGCCAGCAAGTGGGGGGCGGGAGGCAATCAGCCCCAGCATTTT.

Here the CDR3 DNA reads TGTGCCAGCAGCTTGGGCTTCGGGGGGCAGTACTTC. Its protein product is CASSLGFGGQYF. V is TRBV5-6 and J is TRBJ2-7, with a possible D match to TRBD2 (6 bases). V lost 0 bases, J lost 9 bases, and 10 bases lay in between. Germline lookup yields CDR1 SGHDT and CDR2 YYEEEE. This CDR3 has 12 amino acids.

The DNA for the CDR3 is TGTGCCAGCAGCCCCAACCGGGGCAGGGGGAATCAGCCCCAGCATTTT. Protein product: CASSPNRGRGNQPQHF. The V gene is TRBV7-2, the J gene TRBJ1-5; TRBD1 matches at 7 bases. The CDR3 is 16 amino acids. The V segment lost 5 bases and the J segment 4 bases; nucleotides outside the gene matches: 11. Germline V gives CDR1 SGHTA, CDR2 FQGNSA.

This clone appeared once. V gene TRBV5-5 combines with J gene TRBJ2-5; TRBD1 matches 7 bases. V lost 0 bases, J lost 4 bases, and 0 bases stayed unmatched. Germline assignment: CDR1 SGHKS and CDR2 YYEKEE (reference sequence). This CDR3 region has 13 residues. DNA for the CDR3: TGTGCCAGCAGCTTGGAGGGGGCAGAGACCCAGTACTTC. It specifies CASSLEGAETQYF. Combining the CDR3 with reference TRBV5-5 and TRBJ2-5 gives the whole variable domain DAGVTQSPTHLIKTRGQQVTLRCSPISGHKSVSWYQQVLGQGPQFIFQYYEKEERGRGNFPDRFSARQFPNYSSELNVNALLLGDSALYLCASSLEGAETQYFGPGTRLLVL.

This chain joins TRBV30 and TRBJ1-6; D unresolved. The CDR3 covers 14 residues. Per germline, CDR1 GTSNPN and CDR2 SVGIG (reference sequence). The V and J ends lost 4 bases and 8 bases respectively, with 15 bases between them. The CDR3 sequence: CAWNSYEVDSPLHF. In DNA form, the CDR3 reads TGTGCCTGGAATTCGTATGAGGTTGATTCACCCCTCCACTTT. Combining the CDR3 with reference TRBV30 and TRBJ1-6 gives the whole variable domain SQTIHQWPATLVQPVGSPLSLECTVEGTSNPNLYWYRQAAGRGLQLLFYSVGIGQISSEVPQNLSASRPQDRQFILSSKKLLLSDSGFYLCAWNSYEVDSPLHFGNGTRLTVT.

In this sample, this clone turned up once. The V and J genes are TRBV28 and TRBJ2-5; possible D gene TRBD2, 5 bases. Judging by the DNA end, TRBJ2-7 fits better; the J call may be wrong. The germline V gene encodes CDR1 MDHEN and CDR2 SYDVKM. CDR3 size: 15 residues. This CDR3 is CASSSEGSHSYEQYF. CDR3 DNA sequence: TGTGCCAGCAGTTCAGAGGGTTCCCACTCCTACGAGCAGTACTTC.

CDR3 sequence: CASSIDPPLELFF. CDR3 DNA sequence: TGTGCCAGTAGTATAGATCCCCCATTGGAGCTGTTTTTT. The rearrangement links TRBV19 to TRBJ2-2, with no clear D. CDR3 size: 13 residues. The germline V gene has CDR1 LNHDA and CDR2 SQIVND (reference sequence). V shed 0 bases and J shed 10 bases, with 9 bases lying between them.

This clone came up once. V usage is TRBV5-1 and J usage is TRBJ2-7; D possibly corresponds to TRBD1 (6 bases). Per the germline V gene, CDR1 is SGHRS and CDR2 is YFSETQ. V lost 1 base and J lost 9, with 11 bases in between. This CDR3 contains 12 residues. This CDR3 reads CASSLPQGRQYF. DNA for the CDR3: TGCGCCAGCAGCTTGCCGCAGGGGCGGCAGTACTTC. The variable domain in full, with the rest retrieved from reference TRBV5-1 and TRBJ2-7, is KAGVTQTPRYLIKTRGQQVTLSCSPISGHRSVSWYQQTPGQGLQFLFEYFSETQRNKGNFPGRFSGRQFSNSRSEMNVSTLELGDSALYLCASSLPQGRQYFGPGTRLTVT.

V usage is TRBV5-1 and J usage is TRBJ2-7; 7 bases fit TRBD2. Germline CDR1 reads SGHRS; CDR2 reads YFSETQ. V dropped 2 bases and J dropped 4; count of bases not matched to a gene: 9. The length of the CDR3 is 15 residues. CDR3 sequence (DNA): TGCGCCAGCAGCTTTGGGCCTAGCGGACTATACGAGCAGTACTTC. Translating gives CASSFGPSGLYEQYF.

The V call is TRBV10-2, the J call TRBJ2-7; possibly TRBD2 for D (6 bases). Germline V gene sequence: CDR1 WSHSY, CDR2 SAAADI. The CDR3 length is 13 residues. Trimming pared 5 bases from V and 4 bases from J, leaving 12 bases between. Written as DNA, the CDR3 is TGCGCCAGCAGTTTCAGCGGGTCTTACGAGCAGTACTTC. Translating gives CASSFSGSYEQYF.

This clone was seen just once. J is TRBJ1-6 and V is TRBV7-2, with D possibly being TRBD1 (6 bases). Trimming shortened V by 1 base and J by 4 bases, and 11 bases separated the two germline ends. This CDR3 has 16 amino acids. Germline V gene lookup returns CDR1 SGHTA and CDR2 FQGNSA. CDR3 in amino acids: CASSLERTVYNSPLHF. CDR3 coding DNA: TGTGCCAGCAGCTTAGAGAGGACAGTTTATAATTCACCCCTCCACTTT.

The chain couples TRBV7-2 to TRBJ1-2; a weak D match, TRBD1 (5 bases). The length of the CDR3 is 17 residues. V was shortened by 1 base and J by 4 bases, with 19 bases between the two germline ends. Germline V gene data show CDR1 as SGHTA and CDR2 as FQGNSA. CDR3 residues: CASSLEAHRNLAYGYTF. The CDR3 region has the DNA TGTGCCAGCAGCTTAGAGGCTCACAGGAATTTAGCCTATGGCTACACCTTC.